This T cell receptor (beta chain) was recovered during a study of T cell repertoires in cytomegalovirus infection (dated by TCRdb to the late 2010s). Study-wide context: Donor HLA type was relevant to the analysis, as public TCR beta signatures indicated carriage of CMV infection together with the matching HLA type.

From the cysteine up to the phenylalanine, the CDR3 has a length of 14 residues. Only the CDR3 DNA is retained, 42 bases long and in frame from the first base. The germline V gene specifies SGHRS as CDR1 and YFSETQ as CDR2. From V the trimming removes 5 bases and from J it removes 2 bases, while the gene matches leave 3 bases of the junction unaccounted for. This clonotype was detected a few times. The antigen this receptor binds is unknown. No clone much larger than this one lies a single base away; base qualities are absent. What the study reported, not specific to this receptor: In both this cohort and an independent roughly 400-donor cohort, the cumulative frequency of public TCR beta family members distinguished carriers of CMV infection plus the relevant HLA type. In the ex vivo response, HLA-C-restricted CMV-specific TCR beta clonotypes were dominant, and in two of eight donors the single most frequent clonotype came from this HLA-C-restricted group.

The sequencer was an Illumina HiSeq 1500. In TCRdb, the public reads were trimmed at Q25 with fastp and aligned with MiXCR, with productive beta chains retained. Every distinct CDR3 protein forms one entry, paired with its most common genes and DNA. For this sample the table gives 160,000 or so distinct CDR3 sequences, of which roughly 15% were detected only once. The ten largest clones capture around 20% of the sample. The sequence derives from a human donor in good health (CMV status not recorded). Some clones in this sample may be carry-over from other donors' samples. Material for sequencing was CD8+ T cells from PBMCs. Here the chain combines TRBV5-1 and TRBJ1-5, with 8 bases matching TRBD1. Read as DNA, the sequence is TGCGCCAGCAGTCGGACAGGGCGCAATCAGCCCCAGCATTTT. It is translated as CASSRTGRNQPQHF.